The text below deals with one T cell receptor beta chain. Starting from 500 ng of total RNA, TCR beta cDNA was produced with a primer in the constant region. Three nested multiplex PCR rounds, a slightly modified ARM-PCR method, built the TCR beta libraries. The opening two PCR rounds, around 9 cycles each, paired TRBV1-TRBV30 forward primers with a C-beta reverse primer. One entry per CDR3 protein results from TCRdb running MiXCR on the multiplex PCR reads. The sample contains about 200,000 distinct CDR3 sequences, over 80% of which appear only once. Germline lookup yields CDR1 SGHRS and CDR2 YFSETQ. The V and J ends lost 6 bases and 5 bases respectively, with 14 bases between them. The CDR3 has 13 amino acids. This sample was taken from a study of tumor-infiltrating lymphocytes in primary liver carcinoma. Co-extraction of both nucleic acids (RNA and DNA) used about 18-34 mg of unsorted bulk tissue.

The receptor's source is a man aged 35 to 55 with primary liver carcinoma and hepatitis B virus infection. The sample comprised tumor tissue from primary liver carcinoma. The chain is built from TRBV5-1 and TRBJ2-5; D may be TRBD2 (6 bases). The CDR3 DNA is TGCGCCAGCACCGGGAGAGGGAAGGAGACCCAGTACTTC. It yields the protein CASTGRGKETQYF. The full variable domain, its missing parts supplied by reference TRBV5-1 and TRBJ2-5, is KAGVTQTPRYLIKTRGQQVTLSCSPISGHRSVSWYQQTPGQGLQFLFEYFSETQRNKGNFPGRFSGRQFSNSRSEMNVSTLELGDSALYLCASTGRGKETQYFGPGTRLLVL.